This paragraph covers one T cell receptor beta chain sequence. Its antigen has not been determined. One base away there is no much larger clone; base qualities are not given. These data belong to a study of blood T cells in healthy people across ages (dated by TCRdb to between 2014 and 2017). As for the study more broadly: In model experiments, roughly one uniquely barcoded TCR beta cDNA molecule per two T cells was captured by template switching. The study measured age-related changes in TCR beta repertoire diversity using deep sequencing normalized with unique cDNA molecular identifiers. The donors were split into four age groups: young (average around 16 years), middle-aged (about 40), aged (approximately 59) and long-lived (about 74). To avoid experimental bias, donors of different ages were randomly spread across the sequencing lanes. Two additional independent replicas of 1 million unique cDNA reads from the same blood draw were analyzed for two donors (one aged 18 to 30 and one aged 80 or older).

The donors were roughly 38 Caucasian individuals from Russia, aged 6 to 90 years, who were systemically healthy. Each donor gave ten milliliters of peripheral blood, drawn into EDTA-treated Vacutainer tubes. Ficoll-Paque density-gradient centrifugation was used to isolate PBMCs, with at least 6.5 million per sample. Total RNA was extracted from PBMCs with Trizol reagent, with at least 6 micrograms obtained per sample. Naive CD45RAhigh/CD27high T cell percentages were measured by flow cytometry on a PBMC aliquot from every donor. The study at large found these results: Compared with the aged group, the long-lived group had more naive CD4+ T cells, fewer expanded clones and increased TCR diversity, a pattern suggesting age selection. As age increased, observed TCR beta diversity per million T cells dropped in a roughly linear way, and a significant reduction was already evident by age approximately 40. Conclusive comparison of naive and antigen-experienced compartments was prevented by the profiling of bulk unsorted PBMCs. Observed TCR beta diversity correlated strongly with the percentage of naive T cells measured by flow cytometry. Estimates of total diversity based on one million sequenced T cells were regarded as lower bounds and as underestimates. Because the CMV infection status of the donors was unknown, age-related changes in expanded clonotypes may potentially have been confounded.

The protocol used for the library was 5' RACE. This sample was sequenced with an Illumina HiSeq 2500. The second PCR ran for about 7 to 11 cycles and used a J-beta primer mix along with a sample-barcoded 5' primer. Each TCR beta cDNA molecule received a unique molecular identifier from a template-switch 5' adaptor carrying 12 random nucleotides. At least 2.5 million CDR3-containing paired-end reads were obtained from each sample. First-strand cDNA synthesis was performed from all RNA using the Mint cDNA synthesis kit, with priming by a TRBC-specific oligonucleotide. After uracil-DNA glycosylase treatment, a first 18-cycle PCR used universal primers M1SS and BC2_uni_R on all cDNA. The authors' pipeline ran thus. For normalization, 1 million high-quality reads were randomly selected from each sample, with every read carrying a distinct molecular identifier. Instead of being binned into consensus sequences, reads that shared molecular identifiers were thrown out. MiTCR, run with a Q25 quality threshold and the strictest error-elimination algorithm, handled CDR3 identification, clonotype clustering and error correction. A nonparametric unseen species model using Euler transformation provided a lower-bound estimate of total TCR beta diversity. The public reads were reanalyzed by TCRdb: fastp trimming at Q25, MiXCR alignment, in-frame beta chains only. Rows with a matching CDR3 protein are joined into one entry that keeps the most common DNA and genes. The V and J calls here are based on TCRdb, not the publication. The sample table contains about 1.8 million distinct CDR3 sequences; only one count was recorded for just under 50% of them. Approximately 2.1% of the sample belongs to the ten largest clones.

Trimming removed 4 bases from V and 0 bases from J, leaving 9 bases between the germline ends. From its cysteine to its phenylalanine, the CDR3 spans 14 amino acids. Only CDR3 DNA remains: 42 bases, in frame from the first base. CDR1 and CDR2 (SGHTA, FQGNSA) derive from the germline V gene. The origin of this receptor is a woman between 35 and 50 years old in good health. The rearranged chain carries TRBV7-2 and TRBJ1-2, with no confident D gene call. The specimen sequenced was blood. The DNA sequence follows: TGTGCCAGCAGCTCCCGCGAAGCTAACTATGGCTACACCTTC. Its product reads: CASSSREANYGYTF. The full variable domain, with segments outside the CDR3 supplied by the reference TRBV7-2 and TRBJ1-2 proteins, appears as GAGVSQSPSNKVTEKGKDVELRCDPISGHTALYWYRQSLGQGLEFLIYFQGNSAPDKSGLPSDRFSAERTGGSVSTLTIQRTQQEDSAVYLCASSSREANYGYTFGSGTRLTVV.